This T cell receptor (beta chain) derives from a study of T cell changes during pregnancy in multiple sclerosis. V gave up 1 base and J gave up 10 bases; unmatched junction bases: 8. The CDR3 spans 15 residues. Germline V gives CDR1 SNHLY, CDR2 FYNNEI. TCRdb's copy holds only in-frame clones and misses some; the assay was immunoSEQ multiplex PCR. This table holds 65,000 to 90,000 clones, roughly 92% found once. The source of this sequence is a female donor with multiple sclerosis, enrolled in a pregnancy study. The V call is TRBV2, the J call TRBJ1-4; 8 positions match TRBD1. This sample comprised peripheral blood, obtained in the second trimester of pregnancy. The CDR3 is CASSEVQGARGKLFF. The CDR3 region has the DNA TGTGCCAGCAGTGAAGTGCAGGGGGCGAGGGGAAAACTGTTTTTT. The full variable domain, with the rest looked up from reference TRBV2 and TRBJ1-4, is EPEVTQTPSHQVTQMGQEVILRCVPISNHLYFYWYRQILGQKVEFLVSFYNNEISEKSEIFDDQFSVERPDGSNFTLKIRSTKLEDSAMYFCASSEVQGARGKLFFGSGTQLSVL.